This T cell receptor beta chain was observed in a study of identical twins. General observations from the study: A lower insertion count was a feature of abundant cord blood beta clonotypes, with no such feature in memory repertoires. Twin-shared out-of-frame alpha sequences showed excess low generation probability.

This clonotype has just a few counts. What it binds is unknown. Unique molecular identifiers were present on the cDNA, and a universal primer site came from template switching. Via MiXCR, TCRdb re-called the 5' RACE reads, giving one row per CDR3 protein. The sample yields roughly 1.6 million distinct CDR3 sequences, about 32% seen once. In every case, the donor was a healthy Caucasian. The junction had 9 bases not matched to a gene; V was cut back by 0 bases and J by 2 bases. This CDR3 comprises 19 residues. Germline V gene sequence: CDR1 DFQATT, CDR2 SNEGSKA (reference sequence). This receptor was identified in a newborn girl in good health. J is TRBJ2-3 and V is TRBV20-1; 15 nucleotides line up with TRBD2. Sequencing used cord blood. The CDR3, as DNA: TGCAGTGCTAGAGATGCTGACCGGACTAGCGGGGGGGACACAGATACGCAGTATTTT. Translation: CSARDADRTSGGDTDTQYF.